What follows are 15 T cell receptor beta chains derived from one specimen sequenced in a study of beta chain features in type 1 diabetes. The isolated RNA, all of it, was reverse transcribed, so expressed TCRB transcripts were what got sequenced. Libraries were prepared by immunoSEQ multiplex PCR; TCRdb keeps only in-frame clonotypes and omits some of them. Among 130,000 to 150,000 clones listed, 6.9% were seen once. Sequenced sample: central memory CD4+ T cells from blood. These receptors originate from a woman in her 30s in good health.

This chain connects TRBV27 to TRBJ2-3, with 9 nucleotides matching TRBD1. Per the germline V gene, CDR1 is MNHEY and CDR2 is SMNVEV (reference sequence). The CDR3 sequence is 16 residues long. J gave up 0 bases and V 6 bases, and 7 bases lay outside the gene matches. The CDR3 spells CASRRQGVTSTDTQYF. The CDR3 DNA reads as TGTGCCAGCAGGCGACAGGGGGTAACTAGCACAGATACGCAGTATTTT.

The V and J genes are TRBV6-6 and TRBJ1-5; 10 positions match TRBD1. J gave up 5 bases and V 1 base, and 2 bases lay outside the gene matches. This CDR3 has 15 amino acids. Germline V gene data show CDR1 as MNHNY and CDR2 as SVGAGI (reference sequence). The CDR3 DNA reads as TGTGCCAGCAGTTACTGGGACAGGGGCGATCAGCCCCAGCATTTT. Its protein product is CASSYWDRGDQPQHF.

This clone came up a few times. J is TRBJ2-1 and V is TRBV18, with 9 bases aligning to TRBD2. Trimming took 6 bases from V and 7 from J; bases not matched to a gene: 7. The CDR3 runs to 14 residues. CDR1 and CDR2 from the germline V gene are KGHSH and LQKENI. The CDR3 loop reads CASSPGTSLNEQFF. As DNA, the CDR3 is TGTGCCAGCTCTCCCGGGACTAGCTTAAATGAGCAGTTCTTC.

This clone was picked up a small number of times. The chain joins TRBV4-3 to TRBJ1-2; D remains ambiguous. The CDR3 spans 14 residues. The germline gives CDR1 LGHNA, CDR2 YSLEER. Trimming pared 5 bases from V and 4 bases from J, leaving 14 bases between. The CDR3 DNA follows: TGCGCCAGCAGCTCCGAGCTCCGGGGCTATGGCTACACCTTC. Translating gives CASSSELRGYGYTF.

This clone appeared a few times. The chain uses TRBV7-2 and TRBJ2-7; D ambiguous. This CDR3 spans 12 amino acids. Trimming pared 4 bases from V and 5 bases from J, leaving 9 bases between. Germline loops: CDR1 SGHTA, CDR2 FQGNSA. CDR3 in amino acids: CASSSQFHEQYF. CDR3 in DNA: TGTGCCAGCAGCTCACAGTTCCACGAGCAGTACTTC.

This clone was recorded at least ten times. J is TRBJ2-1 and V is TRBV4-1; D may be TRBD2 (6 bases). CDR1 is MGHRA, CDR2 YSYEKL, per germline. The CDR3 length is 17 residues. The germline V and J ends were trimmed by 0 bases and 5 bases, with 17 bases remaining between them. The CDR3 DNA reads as TGCGCCAGCAGCCAAGATCGGGAGCGCGTAGTCAACAATGAGCAGTTCTTC. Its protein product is CASSQDRERVVNNEQFF.

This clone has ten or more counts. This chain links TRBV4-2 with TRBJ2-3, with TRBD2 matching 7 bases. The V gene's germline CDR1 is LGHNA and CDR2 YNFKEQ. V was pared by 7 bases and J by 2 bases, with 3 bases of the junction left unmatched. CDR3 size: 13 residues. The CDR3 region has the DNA TGTGCCAGCACGGCGGGGGACACAGATACGCAGTATTTT. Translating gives CASTAGDTDTQYF.

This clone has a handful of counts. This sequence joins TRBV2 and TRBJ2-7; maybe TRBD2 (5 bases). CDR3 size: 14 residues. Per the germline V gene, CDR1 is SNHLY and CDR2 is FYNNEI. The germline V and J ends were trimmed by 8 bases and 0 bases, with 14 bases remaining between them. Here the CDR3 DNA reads TGTGCCAGCCAAACAACTAGTTCCTCCTACGAGCAGTACTTC. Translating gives CASQTTSSSYEQYF.

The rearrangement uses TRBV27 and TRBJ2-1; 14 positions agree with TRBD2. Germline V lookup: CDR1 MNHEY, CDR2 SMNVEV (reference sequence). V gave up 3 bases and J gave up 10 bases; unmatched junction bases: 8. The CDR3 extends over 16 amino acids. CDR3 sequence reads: CASSLLGLAGGGEQFF. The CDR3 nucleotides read TGTGCCAGCAGTTTGTTAGGACTAGCGGGGGGTGGAGAGCAGTTCTTC.

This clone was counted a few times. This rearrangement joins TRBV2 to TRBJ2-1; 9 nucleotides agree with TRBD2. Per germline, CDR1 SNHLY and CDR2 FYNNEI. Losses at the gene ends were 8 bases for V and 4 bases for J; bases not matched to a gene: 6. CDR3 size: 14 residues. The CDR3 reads CASWAGGWYNEQFF. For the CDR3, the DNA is TGTGCCAGCTGGGCGGGAGGGTGGTACAATGAGCAGTTCTTC.

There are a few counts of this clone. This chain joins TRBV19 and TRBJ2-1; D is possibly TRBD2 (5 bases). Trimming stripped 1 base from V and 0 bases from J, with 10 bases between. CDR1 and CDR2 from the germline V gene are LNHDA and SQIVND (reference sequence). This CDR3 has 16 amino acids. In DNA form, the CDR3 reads TGTGCCAGTAGTATAGTGGGAGATACCTCCTACAATGAGCAGTTCTTC. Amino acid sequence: CASSIVGDTSYNEQFF.

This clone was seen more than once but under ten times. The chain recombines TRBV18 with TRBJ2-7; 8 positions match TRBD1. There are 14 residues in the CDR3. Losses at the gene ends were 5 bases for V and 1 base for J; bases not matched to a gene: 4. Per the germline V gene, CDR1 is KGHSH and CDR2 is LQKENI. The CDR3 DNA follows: TGTGCCAGCTCAAGACAGGGGTCATCCTACGAGCAGTACTTC. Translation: CASSRQGSSYEQYF.

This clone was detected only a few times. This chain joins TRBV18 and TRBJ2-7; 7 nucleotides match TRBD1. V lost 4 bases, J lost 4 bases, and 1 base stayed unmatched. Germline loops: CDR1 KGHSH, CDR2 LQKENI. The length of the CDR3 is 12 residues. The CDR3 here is CASSQTGYEQYF. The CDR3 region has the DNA TGTGCCAGCTCACAGACAGGGTACGAGCAGTACTTC.

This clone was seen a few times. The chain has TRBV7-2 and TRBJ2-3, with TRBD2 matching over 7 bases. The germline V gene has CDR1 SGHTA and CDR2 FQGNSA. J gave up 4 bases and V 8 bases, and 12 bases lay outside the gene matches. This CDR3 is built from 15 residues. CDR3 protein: CASGVKAGVADTQYF. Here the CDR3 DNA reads TGTGCCAGCGGAGTCAAGGCGGGAGTAGCAGATACGCAGTATTTT.

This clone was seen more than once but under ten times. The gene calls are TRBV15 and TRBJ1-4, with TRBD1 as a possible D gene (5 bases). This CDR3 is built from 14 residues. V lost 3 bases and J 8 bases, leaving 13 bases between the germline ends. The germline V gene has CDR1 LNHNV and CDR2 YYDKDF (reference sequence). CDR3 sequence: CATSSGGAGEKLFF. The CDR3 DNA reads TGTGCCACCAGCAGTGGAGGGGCCGGAGAAAAACTGTTTTTT. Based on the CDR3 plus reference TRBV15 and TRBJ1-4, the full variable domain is DAMVIQNPRYQVTQFGKPVTLSCSQTLNHNVMYWYQQKSSQAPKLLFHYYDKDFNNEADTPDNFQSRRPNTSFCFLDIRSPGLGDTAMYLCATSSGGAGEKLFFGSGTQLSVL.